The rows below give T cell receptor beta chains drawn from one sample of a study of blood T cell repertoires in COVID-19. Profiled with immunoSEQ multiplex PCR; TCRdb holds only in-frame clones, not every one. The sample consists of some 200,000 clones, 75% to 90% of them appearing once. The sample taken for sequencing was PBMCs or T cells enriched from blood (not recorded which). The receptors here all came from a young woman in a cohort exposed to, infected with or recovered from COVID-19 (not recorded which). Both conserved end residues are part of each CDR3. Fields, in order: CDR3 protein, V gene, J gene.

CDR3aa: CASSRGAGPNEKLFF; v_gene: TRBV7-6; j_gene: TRBJ1-4
CDR3aa: CASRGDFFSNQPQHF; v_gene: TRBV19; j_gene: TRBJ1-5
CDR3aa: CASSPIGTILNYGYTF; v_gene: TRBV5-1; j_gene: TRBJ1-2
CDR3aa: CASRFRQGGPLNEQFF; v_gene: TRBV19; j_gene: TRBJ2-1
CDR3aa: CATSEPGGPGETQYF; v_gene: TRBV24-1; j_gene: TRBJ2-5
CDR3aa: CASSSSGTPTEAFF; v_gene: TRBV6-5; j_gene: TRBJ1-1
CDR3aa: CASSSTTGVYGYTF; v_gene: TRBV28; j_gene: TRBJ1-2
CDR3aa: CASSPTPTAKDTEAFF; v_gene: TRBV9; j_gene: TRBJ1-1
CDR3aa: CASSMGDRGNQPQHF; v_gene: TRBV19; j_gene: TRBJ1-5
CDR3aa: CASRAGTIGYTF; v_gene: TRBV5-1; j_gene: TRBJ1-2
CDR3aa: CATSRDLEQSYEQYF; v_gene: TRBV15; j_gene: TRBJ2-7
CDR3aa: CASSLGTGDSTDTQYF; v_gene: TRBV18; j_gene: TRBJ2-3
CDR3aa: CASSQVPGGNQPQHF; v_gene: TRBV4-1; j_gene: TRBJ1-5
CDR3aa: CASSNTDSYEQYF; v_gene: TRBV19; j_gene: TRBJ2-7
CDR3aa: CASSLDNRRTYNEQFF; v_gene: TRBV5-8; j_gene: TRBJ2-1
CDR3aa: CATSEDWDRGRETQYF; v_gene: TRBV24-1; j_gene: TRBJ2-5
CDR3aa: CASSFVGQPQHF; v_gene: TRBV7-9; j_gene: TRBJ1-5
CDR3aa: CASSHRTGSYEQYF; v_gene: TRBV4-1; j_gene: TRBJ2-7
CDR3aa: CASLDTSSYEQYF; v_gene: TRBV7-9; j_gene: TRBJ2-7
CDR3aa: CASSLQEEASSTDTQYF; v_gene: TRBV7-9; j_gene: TRBJ2-3
CDR3aa: CASSLDRYPSGTNTDTQYF; v_gene: TRBV11-2; j_gene: TRBJ2-3
CDR3aa: CASSSLGLAGLSEQFF; v_gene: TRBV7-2; j_gene: TRBJ2-1
CDR3aa: CASNQGFGQPQHF; v_gene: TRBV19; j_gene: TRBJ1-5
CDR3aa: CASSLGGGTYNEQFF; v_gene: TRBV5-6; j_gene: TRBJ2-1
CDR3aa: CASSWDRVETEAFF; v_gene: TRBV27; j_gene: TRBJ1-1
CDR3aa: CASSFGRGRETQYF; v_gene: TRBV5-1; j_gene: TRBJ2-5
CDR3aa: CASSLEPGESTGELFF; v_gene: TRBV5-1; j_gene: TRBJ2-2
CDR3aa: CASTLGGEETQYF; v_gene: TRBV2; j_gene: TRBJ2-5
CDR3aa: CASSQDGTEQFF; v_gene: TRBV14; j_gene: TRBJ2-1
CDR3aa: CASSLGSASEKLFF; v_gene: TRBV5-6; j_gene: TRBJ1-4
CDR3aa: CASSKTGIVTEAFF; v_gene: TRBV19; j_gene: TRBJ1-1
CDR3aa: CSAGQGPNYGYTF; v_gene: TRBV29-1; j_gene: TRBJ1-2
CDR3aa: CASSASDIYLNTEAFF; v_gene: TRBV9; j_gene: TRBJ1-1
CDR3aa: CASSLGQGSGYGYTF; v_gene: TRBV5-4; j_gene: TRBJ1-2
CDR3aa: CASSSGGQAYNEQFF; v_gene: TRBV5-1; j_gene: TRBJ2-1
CDR3aa: CASSSRGATEETQYF; v_gene: TRBV6-6; j_gene: TRBJ2-5
CDR3aa: CASNIAWEGNTEAFF; v_gene: TRBV19; j_gene: TRBJ1-1
CDR3aa: CASSASPTNTEAFF; v_gene: TRBV9; j_gene: TRBJ1-1
CDR3aa: CASSPGTSTDTQYF; v_gene: TRBV7-9; j_gene: TRBJ2-3
CDR3aa: CASRTGGDEQYF; v_gene: TRBV19; j_gene: TRBJ2-7
CDR3aa: CASSIGTGRSSYNEQFF; v_gene: TRBV19; j_gene: TRBJ2-1
CDR3aa: CASSEAWDNPLGNTIYF; v_gene: TRBV6-1; j_gene: TRBJ1-3
CDR3aa: CASSKVAQGHRDQPQHF; v_gene: TRBV21-1; j_gene: TRBJ1-5
CDR3aa: CASSLQGIGSPLHF; v_gene: TRBV5-8; j_gene: TRBJ1-6
CDR3aa: CASRQGTTGELFF; v_gene: TRBV7-6; j_gene: TRBJ2-2
CDR3aa: CASSSPGLGDTQYF; v_gene: TRBV7-9; j_gene: TRBJ2-3
CDR3aa: CASLLTGYQPQHF; v_gene: TRBV6-5; j_gene: TRBJ1-5
CDR3aa: CASSQADRSYGYTF; v_gene: TRBV3-1/TRBV3-2; j_gene: TRBJ1-2
CDR3aa: CASRADRGVTGYTF; v_gene: TRBV6-5; j_gene: TRBJ1-2